A single T cell receptor (beta chain) is shown here with its context. The data belong to a study of blood T cell repertoires in COVID-19. Across the whole study: Acute and convalescent COVID-19 specimens originated in the United States, Italy and Spain. The analysed material was cDNA or gDNA that came from T cells, B-cell-depleted T cells, or PBMCs.

The CDR3 covers 17 residues. The authors' processing: Researchers report that nucleated cell counts were estimated from reference gene primer amplification. The assay was immunoSEQ multiplex PCR, and TCRdb's table has in-frame clones only and misses some. V and J calls and clone size come straight from that table; D and trimming were deduced from the DNA. The table includes around 83,000 clones, more than 75% detected once. The chain carries TRBV12-2 and TRBJ2-3; no DNA check was done on the table's D call, TRBD2. TRBV12-2 is designated a pseudogene. Sequencing was carried out using peripheral blood. This sequence originates from an elderly man with active or convalescent COVID-19. This CDR3 is CASRLGPRGEGTDTQYF. The CDR3 coding sequence is TGTGCAAGTCGCTTAGGGCCTCGGGGGGAGGGCACAGATACGCAGTATTTT.